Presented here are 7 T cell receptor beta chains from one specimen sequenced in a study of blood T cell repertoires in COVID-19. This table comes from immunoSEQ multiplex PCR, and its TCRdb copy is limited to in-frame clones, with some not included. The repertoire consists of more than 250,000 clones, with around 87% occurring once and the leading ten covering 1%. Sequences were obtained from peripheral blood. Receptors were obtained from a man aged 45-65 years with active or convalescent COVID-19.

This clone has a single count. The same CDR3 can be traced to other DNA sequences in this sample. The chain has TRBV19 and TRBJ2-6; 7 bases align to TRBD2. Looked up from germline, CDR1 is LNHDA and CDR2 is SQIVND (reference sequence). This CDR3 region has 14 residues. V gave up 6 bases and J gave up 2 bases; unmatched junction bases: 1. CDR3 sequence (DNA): TGTGCCAGTAGGGGGGGGGCTGGGGCCAACGTCCTGACTTTC. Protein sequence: CASRGGAGANVLTF. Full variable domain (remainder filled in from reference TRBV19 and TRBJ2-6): DGGITQSPKYLFRKEGQNVTLSCEQNLNHDAMYWYRQDPGQGLRLIYYSQIVNDFQKGDIAEGYSVSREKKESFPLTVTSAQKNPTAFYLCASRGGAGANVLTFGAGSRLTVL.

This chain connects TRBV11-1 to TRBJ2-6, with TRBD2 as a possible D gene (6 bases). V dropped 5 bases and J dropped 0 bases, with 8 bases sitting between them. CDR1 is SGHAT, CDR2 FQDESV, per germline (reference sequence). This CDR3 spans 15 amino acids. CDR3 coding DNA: TGTGCCAGCAGCCGGGGGTCCTCTGGGGCCAACGTCCTGACTTTC. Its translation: CASSRGSSGANVLTF. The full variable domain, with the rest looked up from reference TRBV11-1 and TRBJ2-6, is EAEVAQSPRYKITEKSQAVAFWCDPISGHATLYWYRQILGQGPELLVQFQDESVVDDSQLPKDRFSAERLKGVDSTLKIQPAELGDSAMYLCASSRGSSGANVLTFGAGSRLTVL.

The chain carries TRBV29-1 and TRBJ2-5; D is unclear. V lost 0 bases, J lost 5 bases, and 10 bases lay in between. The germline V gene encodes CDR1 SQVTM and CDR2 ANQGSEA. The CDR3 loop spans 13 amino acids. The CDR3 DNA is TGCAGCGTTGAAGACGACGGGTACGAGACCCAGTACTTC. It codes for CSVEDDGYETQYF.

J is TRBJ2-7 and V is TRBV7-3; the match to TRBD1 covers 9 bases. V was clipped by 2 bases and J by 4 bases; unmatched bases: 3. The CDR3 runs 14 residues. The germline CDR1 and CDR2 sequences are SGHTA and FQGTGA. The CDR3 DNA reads TGTGCCAGCAGCTTAGGGACAGGGACTTACGAGCAGTACTTC. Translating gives CASSLGTGTYEQYF. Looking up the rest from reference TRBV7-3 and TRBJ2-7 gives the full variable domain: GAGVSQTPSNKVTEKGKYVELRCDPISGHTALYWYRQSLGQGPEFLIYFQGTGAADDSGLPNDRFFAVRPEGSVSTLKIQRTERGDSAVYLCASSLGTGTYEQYFGPGTRLTVT.

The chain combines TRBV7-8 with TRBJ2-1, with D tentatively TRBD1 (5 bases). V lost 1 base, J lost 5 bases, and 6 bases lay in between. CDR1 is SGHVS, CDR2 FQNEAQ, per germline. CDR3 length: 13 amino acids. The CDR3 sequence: CASSLEQDNEQFF. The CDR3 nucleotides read TGTGCCAGCAGCTTAGAACAGGACAATGAGCAGTTCTTC. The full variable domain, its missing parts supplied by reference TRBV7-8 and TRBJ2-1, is GAGVSQSPRYKVAKRGQDVALRCDPISGHVSLFWYQQALGQGPEFLTYFQNEAQLDKSGLPSDRFFAERPEGSVSTLKIQRTQQEDSAVYLCASSLEQDNEQFFGPGTRLTVL.

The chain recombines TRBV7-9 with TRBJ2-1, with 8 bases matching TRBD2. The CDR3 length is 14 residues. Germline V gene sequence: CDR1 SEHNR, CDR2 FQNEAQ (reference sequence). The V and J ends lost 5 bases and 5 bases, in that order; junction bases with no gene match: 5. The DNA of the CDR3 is TGTGCCAGCAGCCCGGGACTAGTAAACAATGAGCAGTTCTTC. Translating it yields CASSPGLVNNEQFF. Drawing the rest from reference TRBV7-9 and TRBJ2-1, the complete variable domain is DTGVSQNPRHKITKRGQNVTFRCDPISEHNRLYWYRQTLGQGPEFLTYFQNEAQLEKSRLLSDRFSAERPKGSFSTLEIQRTEQGDSAMYLCASSPGLVNNEQFFGPGTRLTVL.

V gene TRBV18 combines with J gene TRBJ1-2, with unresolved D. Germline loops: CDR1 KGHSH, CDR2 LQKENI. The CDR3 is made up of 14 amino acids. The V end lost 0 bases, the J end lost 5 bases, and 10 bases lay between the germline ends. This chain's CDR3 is CASSPPGSFYGYTF. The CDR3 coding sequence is TGTGCCAGCTCACCACCGGGCAGCTTTTATGGCTACACCTTC.